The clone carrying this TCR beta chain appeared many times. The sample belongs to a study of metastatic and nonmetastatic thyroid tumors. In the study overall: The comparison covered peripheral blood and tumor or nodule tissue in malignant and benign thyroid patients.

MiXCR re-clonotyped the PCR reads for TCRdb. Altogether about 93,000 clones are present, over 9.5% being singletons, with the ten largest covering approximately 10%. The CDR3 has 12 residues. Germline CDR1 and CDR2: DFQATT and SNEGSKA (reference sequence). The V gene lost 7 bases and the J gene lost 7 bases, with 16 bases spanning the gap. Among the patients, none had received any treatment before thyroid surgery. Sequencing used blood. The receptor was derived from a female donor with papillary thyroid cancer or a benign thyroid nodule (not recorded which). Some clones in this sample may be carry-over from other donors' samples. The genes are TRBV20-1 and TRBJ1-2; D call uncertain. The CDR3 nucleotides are TGCAGTGTTCCCGAGGGATTCGCTGGCTACACCTTC. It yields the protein CSVPEGFAGYTF.